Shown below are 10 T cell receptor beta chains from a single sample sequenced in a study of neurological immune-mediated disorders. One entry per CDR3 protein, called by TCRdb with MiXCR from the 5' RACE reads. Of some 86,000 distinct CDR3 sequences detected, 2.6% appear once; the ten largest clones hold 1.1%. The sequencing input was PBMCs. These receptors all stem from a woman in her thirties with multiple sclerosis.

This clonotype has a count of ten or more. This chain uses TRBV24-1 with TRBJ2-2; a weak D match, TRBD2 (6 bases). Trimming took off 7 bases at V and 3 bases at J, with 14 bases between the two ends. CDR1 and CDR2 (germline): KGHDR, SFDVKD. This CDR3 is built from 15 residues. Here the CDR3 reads CATRDGGSHTGELFF. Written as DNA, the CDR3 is TGTGCCACCAGGGATGGAGGGAGCCACACCGGGGAGCTGTTTTTT.

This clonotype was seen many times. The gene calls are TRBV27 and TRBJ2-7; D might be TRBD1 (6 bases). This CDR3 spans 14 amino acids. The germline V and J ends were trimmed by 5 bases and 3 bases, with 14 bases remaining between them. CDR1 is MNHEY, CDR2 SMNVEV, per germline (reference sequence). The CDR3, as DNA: TGTGCCAGCAGTCCAACCGACAGGCGCTACGAGCAGTACTTC. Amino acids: CASSPTDRRYEQYF.

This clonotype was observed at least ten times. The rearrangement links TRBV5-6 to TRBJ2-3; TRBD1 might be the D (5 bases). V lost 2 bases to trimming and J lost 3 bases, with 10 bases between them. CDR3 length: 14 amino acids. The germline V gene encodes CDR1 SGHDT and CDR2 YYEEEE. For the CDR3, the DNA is TGTGCCAGCAGCTTATACAGGAGAACAGATACGCAGTATTTT. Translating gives CASSLYRRTDTQYF.

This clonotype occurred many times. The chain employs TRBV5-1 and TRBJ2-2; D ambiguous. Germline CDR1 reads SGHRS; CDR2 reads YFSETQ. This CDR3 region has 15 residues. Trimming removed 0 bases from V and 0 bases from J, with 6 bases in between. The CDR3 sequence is CASSLGLTNTGELFF. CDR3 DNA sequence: TGCGCCAGCAGCTTGGGCTTGACGAACACCGGGGAGCTGTTTTTT.

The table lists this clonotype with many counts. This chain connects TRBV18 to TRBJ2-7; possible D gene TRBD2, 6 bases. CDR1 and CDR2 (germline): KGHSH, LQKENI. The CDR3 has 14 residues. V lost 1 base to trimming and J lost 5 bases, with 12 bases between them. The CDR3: CASSPQLRDDEQYF. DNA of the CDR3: TGTGCCAGCTCACCACAATTGCGGGACGACGAGCAGTACTTC.

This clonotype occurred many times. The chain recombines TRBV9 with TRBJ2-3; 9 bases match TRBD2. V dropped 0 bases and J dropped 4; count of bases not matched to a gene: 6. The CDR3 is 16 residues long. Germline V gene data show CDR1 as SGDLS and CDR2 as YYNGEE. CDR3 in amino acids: CASSVEVAGAADTQYF. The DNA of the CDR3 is TGTGCCAGCAGCGTAGAAGTAGCGGGAGCGGCAGATACGCAGTATTTT.

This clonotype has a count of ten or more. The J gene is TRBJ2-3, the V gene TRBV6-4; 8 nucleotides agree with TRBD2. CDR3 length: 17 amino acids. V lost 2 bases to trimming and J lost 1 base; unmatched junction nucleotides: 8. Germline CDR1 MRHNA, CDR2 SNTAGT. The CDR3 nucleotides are TGTGCCAGCAGTGACCAGCCCGTTAGCGGGGGCACAGATACGCAGTATTTT. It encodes CASSDQPVSGGTDTQYF.

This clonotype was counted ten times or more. The CDR3 DNA is TGTGCCATCAGTAACCGGGAGCCCGATAATTCACCCCTCCACTTT. This codes for CAISNREPDNSPLHF. The chain uses TRBV10-3 and TRBJ1-6; D not certain. The germline V and J ends were trimmed by 5 bases and 5 bases, with 13 bases remaining between them. Germline-derived CDR1 and CDR2 are ENHRY and SYGVKD. The CDR3 consists of 15 residues.

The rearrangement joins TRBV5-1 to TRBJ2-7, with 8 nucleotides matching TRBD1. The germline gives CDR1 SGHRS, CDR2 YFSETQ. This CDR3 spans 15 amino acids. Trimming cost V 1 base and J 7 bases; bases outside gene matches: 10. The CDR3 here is CASSLMTGASKEQYF. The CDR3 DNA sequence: TGCGCCAGCAGCTTGATGACAGGGGCCAGTAAAGAGCAGTACTTC.

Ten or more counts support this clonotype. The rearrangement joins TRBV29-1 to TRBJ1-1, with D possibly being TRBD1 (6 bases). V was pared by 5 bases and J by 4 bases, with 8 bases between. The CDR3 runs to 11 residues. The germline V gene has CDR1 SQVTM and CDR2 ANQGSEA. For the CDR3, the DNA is TGCAGCGTTACCAGGGGCACTGAAGCTTTCTTT. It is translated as CSVTRGTEAFF.